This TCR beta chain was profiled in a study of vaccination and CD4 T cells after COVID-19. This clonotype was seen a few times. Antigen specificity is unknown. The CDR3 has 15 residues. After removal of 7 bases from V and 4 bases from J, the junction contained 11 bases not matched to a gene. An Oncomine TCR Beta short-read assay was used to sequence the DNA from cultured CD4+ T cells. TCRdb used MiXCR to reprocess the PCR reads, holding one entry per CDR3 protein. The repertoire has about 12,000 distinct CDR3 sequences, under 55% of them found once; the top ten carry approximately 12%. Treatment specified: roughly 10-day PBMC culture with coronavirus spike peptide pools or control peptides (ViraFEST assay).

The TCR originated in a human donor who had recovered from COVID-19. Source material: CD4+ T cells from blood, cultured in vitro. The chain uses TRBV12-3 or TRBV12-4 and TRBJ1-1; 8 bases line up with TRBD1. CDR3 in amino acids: CASTLFATGGTEAFF. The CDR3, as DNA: TGTGCCAGCACCTTATTCGCCACAGGGGGCACTGAAGCTTTCTTT.